The next 8 T cell receptor beta chains were all read from a single sample in a study of PD-1 blockade in classical Hodgkin lymphoma. The method was immunoSEQ multiplex PCR; TCRdb's version includes in-frame clones alone and lacks a portion of them. This sample has about 64,000 clones, with 91% found just once. Time point here: cycle 4 day 1 (C4D1), after six to seven weeks of nivolumab. Patients all relapsed after autologous stem cell transplantation, and there was variation in brentuximab vedotin exposure. Sequencing was performed on peripheral blood mononuclear cells (PBMCs), taken before the fourth cycle of nivolumab. All receptors derive from a human donor with classical Hodgkin lymphoma.

The chain uses TRBV5-8 and TRBJ1-5; tentatively, D is TRBD1 (5 bases). The V end was cut by 4 bases, the J end by 0 bases, with 11 bases between. The germline CDR1 and CDR2 sequences are SGHTS and YDEGEE. The CDR3 consists of 15 residues. CDR3 DNA sequence: TGTGCCAGCAGCGCGGGGACGGCTAGCAATCAGCCCCAGCATTTT. Translating it yields CASSAGTASNQPQHF.

This chain uses TRBV27 with TRBJ2-5; 11 bases match TRBD2. The CDR3 consists of 14 residues. V was clipped by 6 bases and J by 5 bases; unmatched bases: 5. Germline CDR1 is MNHEY and CDR2 is SMNVEV (reference sequence). This CDR3 is CASRGLAVGETQYF. CDR3 sequence (DNA): TGTGCCAGCAGGGGACTAGCGGTAGGGGAGACCCAGTACTTC.

The chain joins TRBV6-6 to TRBJ1-1; D is perhaps TRBD1 (5 bases). Trimming left V 7 bases short and J 6 bases short, with 18 bases between. CDR3 length: 14 residues. The germline CDR1 and CDR2 sequences are MNHNY and SVGAGI (reference sequence). The CDR3 reads CASTPTGGFPEAFF. CDR3 bases: TGTGCCAGCACCCCAACGGGGGGATTTCCTGAAGCTTTCTTT.

This chain's CDR3 is CASSLVAGGYNEQFF. The DNA for the CDR3 is TGTGCCAGCAGCTTAGTAGCGGGGGGTTACAATGAGCAGTTCTTC. The rearrangement links TRBV7-3 to TRBJ2-1; TRBD2 aligns across 10 bases. Germline loops: CDR1 SGHTA, CDR2 FQGTGA. This CDR3 is built from 15 residues. V dropped 2 bases and J dropped 4; count of bases not matched to a gene: 2.

V and J are TRBV19 and TRBJ2-3; D gene ambiguous. Germline V CDR1 and CDR2: LNHDA, SQIVND (reference sequence). V lost 6 bases to trimming and J lost 6 bases, with 13 bases between them. This CDR3 is built from 13 residues. The CDR3 is CASRNSAEDTQYF. CDR3 bases: TGTGCCAGTAGAAACAGCGCCGAGGATACGCAGTATTTT.

This clone has just one count. J is TRBJ2-1 and V is TRBV5-1, with 8 bases matching TRBD2. The germline V gene has CDR1 SGHRS and CDR2 YFSETQ. The trim removed 1 base at V and 7 bases at J, leaving 7 bases unmatched. This CDR3 contains 15 residues. CDR3 amino acids: CASSLPGGAGNEQFF. Here the CDR3 DNA reads TGCGCCAGCAGCTTGCCCGGGGGGGCTGGTAATGAGCAGTTCTTC. Full variable domain (missing parts from reference TRBV5-1 and TRBJ2-1): KAGVTQTPRYLIKTRGQQVTLSCSPISGHRSVSWYQQTPGQGLQFLFEYFSETQRNKGNFPGRFSGRQFSNSRSEMNVSTLELGDSALYLCASSLPGGAGNEQFFGPGTRLTVL.

The rearrangement links TRBV7-8 to TRBJ1-1, with D possibly being TRBD1 (6 bases). Trimming cost V 3 bases and J 0 bases, with 14 bases left between them. This CDR3 has 16 residues. In germline, CDR1 is SGHVS, CDR2 FQNEAQ. The CDR3 sequence: CASSFGDIFMNTEAFF. CDR3 nucleotides: TGTGCCAGCAGCTTTGGGGACATTTTTATGAACACTGAAGCTTTCTTT.

This clone was observed a handful of times. This rearrangement joins TRBV19 to TRBJ1-2; D remains ambiguous. This CDR3 spans 13 amino acids. The V end lost 5 bases, the J end lost 1 base, and 8 bases lay between the germline ends. Germline-derived CDR1 and CDR2 are LNHDA and SQIVND (reference sequence). This CDR3 reads CASSVEVNYGYTF. CDR3 coding DNA: TGTGCCAGTAGTGTGGAGGTTAACTATGGCTACACCTTC.